This entry lists 18 T cell receptor beta chains sequenced from one sample in a study of T cells after yellow fever vaccination. Via MiXCR, TCRdb re-called the 5' RACE reads, giving one row per CDR3 protein. The sample consists of about 370,000 distinct CDR3 sequences, roughly 10% of them appearing once. The sample consisted of PBMCs, taken on the day of the first yellow fever vaccination. These receptors originate from a man aged 18 to 30 who received the YFV17D yellow fever vaccine.

There are many counts of this clonotype. This chain uses TRBV24-1 with TRBJ2-1; D may correspond to TRBD1 or TRBD2 (7 bases each). Germline loops: CDR1 KGHDR, CDR2 SFDVKD. CDR3 length: 15 amino acids. V lost 11 bases, J lost 4 bases, and 20 bases lay in between. CDR3 amino acids: CAIGGGGGLYNEQFF. The DNA for the CDR3 is TGTGCCATAGGGGGAGGGGGCGGATTATACAATGAGCAGTTCTTC.

The rearrangement uses TRBV6-5 and TRBJ1-2, with D possibly matching TRBD1 (5 bases). The length of the CDR3 is 14 residues. Germline V gives CDR1 MNHEY, CDR2 SVGAGI. V was pared by 3 bases and J by 0 bases, with 8 bases between. The CDR3 reads CASSYGGTNYGYTF. Here the CDR3 DNA reads TGTGCCAGCAGTTATGGGGGAACTAACTATGGCTACACCTTC.

This CDR3 is CASSLEQGAFDEQFF. CDR3 DNA sequence: TGCGCCAGCAGCTTGGAACAGGGCGCCTTTGATGAGCAGTTCTTC. This chain joins TRBV5-1 and TRBJ2-1; D possibly corresponds to TRBD1 (6 bases). The germline V gene has CDR1 SGHRS and CDR2 YFSETQ. Trimming took off 0 bases at V and 8 bases at J, with 15 bases between the two ends. The CDR3 is 15 residues long.

This chain uses TRBV6-2 or TRBV6-3 with TRBJ2-1, with 7 bases that match TRBD1. The CDR3 runs to 16 residues. Unmatched junction bases numbered 11, after V lost 6 bases and J lost 3 bases. From germline, CDR1 is MNHEY and CDR2 SVGEGT. CDR3 DNA sequence: TGTGCCAGCAGCCCATACGGACAGGCCCGCTACAATGAGCAGTTCTTC. This translates into CASSPYGQARYNEQFF.

This clonotype was observed at least ten times. This chain connects TRBV5-1 to TRBJ2-4, with 12 bases fitting TRBD2. In germline, CDR1 is SGHRS, CDR2 YFSETQ. J was trimmed by 3 bases and V by 0 bases; bases with no gene match: 4. CDR3 size: 17 residues. Here the CDR3 reads CASSLGLAGVFKNIQYF. The CDR3 DNA reads TGCGCCAGCAGCTTGGGACTAGCGGGAGTCTTCAAAAACATTCAGTACTTC.

The chain uses TRBV20-1 and TRBJ2-5; 9 positions match TRBD2. The V and J ends lost 0 bases and 4 bases, in that order; junction bases with no gene match: 12. This CDR3 has 17 amino acids. Germline V gene sequence: CDR1 DFQATT, CDR2 SNEGSKA (reference sequence). The CDR3: CSARELAGGPGRETQYF. The CDR3 DNA sequence: TGCAGTGCTAGAGAGCTCGCGGGGGGGCCAGGTCGAGAGACCCAGTACTTC.

This clonotype was counted only a few times. This chain links TRBV7-3 with TRBJ2-2; perhaps D is TRBD1 or TRBD2 (6 bases each). V lost 2 bases and J lost 9, with 19 bases in between. CDR3 length: 16 residues. The germline V gene has CDR1 SGHTA and CDR2 FQGTGA. CDR3 region: CASSLFILWGARELFF. The CDR3 DNA reads as TGTGCCAGCAGCTTATTTATCTTATGGGGGGCCCGGGAGCTGTTTTTT.

Ten or more counts support this clonotype. Germline is not matched at one junction end, which may reflect a read error. The chain uses TRBV29-1 and TRBJ1-1; unclear D gene. Looked up from germline, CDR1 is SQVTM and CDR2 is ANQGSEA. The CDR3 runs to 14 residues. In DNA form, the CDR3 reads TGCAGCGTCGAAGGGCAGTGGGGGAACACTGAAGCTTTCTTT. Protein sequence: CSVEGQWGNTEAFF.

This sequence joins TRBV18 and TRBJ2-2, with D hard to call. CDR3 length: 13 amino acids. Germline lookup yields CDR1 KGHSH and CDR2 LQKENI. Trimming took off 4 bases at V and 6 bases at J, with 9 bases between the two ends. The CDR3 region is CASSRERSGELFF. The CDR3 coding sequence is TGTGCCAGCTCACGAGAGAGATCCGGGGAGCTGTTTTTT.

The chain couples TRBV29-1 to TRBJ2-3; D gene unclear. The CDR3 has 11 residues. V gave up 2 bases and J gave up 4 bases, with 4 bases separating them. Germline CDR1 is SQVTM and CDR2 is ANQGSEA. This CDR3 is CSVERSDTQYF. CDR3 coding DNA: TGCAGCGTTGAAAGGTCAGATACGCAGTATTTT.

The rearrangement joins TRBV20-1 to TRBJ1-5; D unresolved. CDR1 DFQATT and CDR2 SNEGSKA come from the germline V gene (reference sequence). CDR3 size: 15 residues. Trimming pared 3 bases from V and 7 bases from J, leaving 19 bases between. The chain's CDR3 is CSARLDGVGQQPQHF. The CDR3 nucleotides are TGCAGTGCTAGGTTGGATGGAGTGGGTCAACAGCCCCAGCATTTT.

This clonotype was observed at least ten times. The chain couples TRBV28 to TRBJ1-5; TRBD1 is a possible D gene (6 bases). This CDR3 has 17 residues. The germline CDR1 and CDR2 sequences are MDHEN and SYDVKM. V was cut by 6 bases and J by 4 bases, with 22 bases left in between. For the CDR3, the DNA is TGTGCCAGCAGCCCGGCTGGCGGGGGCGCAGAGAATCAGCCCCAGCATTTT. Its protein is CASSPAGGGAENQPQHF.

The table lists this clonotype with many counts. The DNA of the CDR3 is TGTGCCAGCAGCCCCGGGACGGCCACTGGAAACACCATATATTTT. This codes for CASSPGTATGNTIYF. This chain links TRBV7-2 with TRBJ1-3; possibly TRBD1 for D (5 bases). V was pared by 5 bases and J by 2 bases, with 13 bases between. Germline lookup yields CDR1 SGHTA and CDR2 FQGNSA. The CDR3 covers 15 residues.

Notes on this clonotype: Just one base apart from a much larger clone, this may be a read error. The V and J genes are TRBV7-2 and TRBJ2-5, with TRBD2 matching over 9 bases. Germline CDR1 and CDR2: SGHTA and FQGNSA. The CDR3 loop spans 14 amino acids. Here the CDR3 DNA reads TGTGCCAACAGCTTAGAAGCGGGGGGAGAGACCCAGTACTTC. It translates to CANSLEAGGETQYF. Drawing the rest from reference TRBV7-2 and TRBJ2-5, the complete variable domain is GAGVSQSPSNKVTEKGKDVELRCDPISGHTALYWYRQSLGQGLEFLIYFQGNSAPDKSGLPSDRFSAERTGGSVSTLTIQRTQQEDSAVYLCANSLEAGGETQYFGPGTRLLVL.

There are a few counts of this clonotype. CDR3 in amino acids: CSSCPLAGGYNEQFF. CDR3 bases: TGCAGCTCTTGCCCCTTAGCGGGGGGTTACAATGAGCAGTTCTTC. This rearrangement joins TRBV29-1 to TRBJ2-1; 10 bases match TRBD2. The CDR3 runs 15 residues. The germline V gene encodes CDR1 SQVTM and CDR2 ANQGSEA. V lost 8 bases and J lost 4; bases outside the gene matches: 11.

The V and J genes are TRBV3-1 and TRBJ2-7, with 8 nucleotides matching TRBD2. The V gene's germline CDR1 is LGHDT and CDR2 YNNKEL (reference sequence). This CDR3 spans 17 amino acids. CDR3 loop: CATSKDLERESSYEQYV. The CDR3 DNA reads TGTGCCACCAGCAAAGATCTAGAGCGGGAGTCCTCCTACGAGCAGTACGTC.

This clonotype turned up a few times. CDR3 coding DNA: TGTGCCACCAGTGCCCGCACCTACAATCAGCCCCAGCATTTT. Its translation: CATSARTYNQPQHF. J is TRBJ1-5 and V is TRBV24-1, with unresolved D. From germline, CDR1 is KGHDR and CDR2 SFDVKD. This CDR3 is 14 amino acids long. V dropped 5 bases and J dropped 3 bases, with 10 bases sitting between them.

In its sample, this clonotype was seen a few times. The rearrangement joins TRBV9 to TRBJ2-1, with 8 positions matching TRBD1. J was trimmed by 3 bases and V by 0 bases; bases with no gene match: 5. CDR3 length: 16 residues. Looked up from germline, CDR1 is SGDLS and CDR2 is YYNGEE. The DNA of the CDR3 is TGTGCCAGCAGCGTAGCAACAGGGGGTTTCTACAATGAGCAGTTCTTC. This translates into CASSVATGGFYNEQFF.